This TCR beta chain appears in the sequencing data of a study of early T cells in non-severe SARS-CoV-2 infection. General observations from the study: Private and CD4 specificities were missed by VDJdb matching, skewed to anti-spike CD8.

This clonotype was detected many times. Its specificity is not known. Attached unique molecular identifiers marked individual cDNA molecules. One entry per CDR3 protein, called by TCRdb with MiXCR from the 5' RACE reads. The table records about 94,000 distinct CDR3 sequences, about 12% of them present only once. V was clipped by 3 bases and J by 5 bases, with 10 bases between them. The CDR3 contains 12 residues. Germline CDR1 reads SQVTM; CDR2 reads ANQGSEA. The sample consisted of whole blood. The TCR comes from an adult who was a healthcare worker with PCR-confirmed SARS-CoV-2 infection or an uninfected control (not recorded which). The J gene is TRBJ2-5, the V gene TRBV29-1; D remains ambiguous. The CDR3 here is CSVDLGTETQYF. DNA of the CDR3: TGCAGCGTTGATTTGGGTACGGAGACCCAGTACTTC.